This entry concerns a single T cell receptor beta chain. The germline V gene has CDR1 SGHNT and CDR2 YYREEE (reference sequence). This CDR3 has 13 residues. V shed 2 bases and J shed 0 bases, with 5 bases lying between them. TCRdb ran MiXCR on the 5' RACE reads and lists one entry per CDR3 protein. This sample carries some 180,000 distinct CDR3 sequences, 10% to 15% of them seen once, and the ten largest clones take 2.5% to 3.5%. This sample stems from a study of T-cell memory formation after mild COVID-19. The material sequenced was PBMCs or a T cell subset sorted from them (not recorded which). The receptor comes from a man between 18 and 35 years old who had mild COVID-19 (a few samples of this study predate the infection). Cell type and time point are not known. The V gene is TRBV5-4, the J gene TRBJ1-2, with D unclear. The CDR3 nucleotides read TGTGCCAGCAGCTTACATACTAACTATGGCTACACCTTC. Translated, it gives CASSLHTNYGYTF.